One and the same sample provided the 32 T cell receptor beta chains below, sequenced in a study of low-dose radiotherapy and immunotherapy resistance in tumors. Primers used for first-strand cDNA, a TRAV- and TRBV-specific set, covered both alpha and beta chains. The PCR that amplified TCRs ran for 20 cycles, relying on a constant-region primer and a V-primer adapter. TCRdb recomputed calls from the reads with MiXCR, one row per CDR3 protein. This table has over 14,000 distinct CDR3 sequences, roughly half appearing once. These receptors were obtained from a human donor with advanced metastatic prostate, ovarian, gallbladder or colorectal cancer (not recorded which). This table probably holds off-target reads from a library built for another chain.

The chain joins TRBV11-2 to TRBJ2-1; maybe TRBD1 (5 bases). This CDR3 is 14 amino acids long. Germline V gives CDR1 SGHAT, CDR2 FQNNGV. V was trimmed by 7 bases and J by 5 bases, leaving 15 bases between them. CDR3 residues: CASKDSTPDNEQFF. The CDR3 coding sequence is TGTGCCAGCAAAGACAGTACTCCCGACAATGAGCAGTTCTTC. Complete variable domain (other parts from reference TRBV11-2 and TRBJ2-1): EAGVAQSPRYKIIEKRQSVAFWCNPISGHATLYWYQQILGQGPKLLIQFQNNGVVDDSQLPKDRFSAERLKGVDSTLKIQPAKLEDSAVYLCASKDSTPDNEQFFGPGTRLTVL.

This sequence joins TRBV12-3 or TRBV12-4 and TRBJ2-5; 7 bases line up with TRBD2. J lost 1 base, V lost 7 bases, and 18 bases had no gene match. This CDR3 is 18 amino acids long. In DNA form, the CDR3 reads TGTGCCAGCACTCTCGGGGGGACCCCCGCTAAGGCCCAAGAGACCCAGTACTTC. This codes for CASTLGGTPAKAQETQYF.

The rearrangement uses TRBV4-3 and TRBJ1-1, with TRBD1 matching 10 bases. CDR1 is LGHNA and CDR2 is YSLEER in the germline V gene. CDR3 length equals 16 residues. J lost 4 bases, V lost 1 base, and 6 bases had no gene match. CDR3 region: CASSQGRGQGFTEAFF. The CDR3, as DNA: TGCGCCAGCAGCCAAGGTCGGGGACAGGGGTTCACTGAAGCTTTCTTT.

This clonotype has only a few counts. CDR3 amino acids: CASSPWSTGVGQPQHF. DNA of the CDR3: TGTGCCAGCAGTCCATGGAGTACAGGGGTTGGGCAGCCCCAGCATTTT. This chain joins TRBV12-3 or TRBV12-4 and TRBJ1-5; 7 nucleotides agree with TRBD1. CDR3 length: 16 amino acids. V dropped 5 bases and J dropped 7; count of bases not matched to a gene: 14.

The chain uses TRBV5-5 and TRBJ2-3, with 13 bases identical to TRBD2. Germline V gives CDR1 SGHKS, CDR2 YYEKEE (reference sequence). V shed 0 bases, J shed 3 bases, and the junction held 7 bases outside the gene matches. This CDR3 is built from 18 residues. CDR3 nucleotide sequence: TGTGCCAGCAGCTTGGCGGGACTAGCGGGGCGTGGGACAGATACGCAGTATTTT. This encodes CASSLAGLAGRGTDTQYF.

The CDR3 bases are TGTGCCAGCAGTCTACCCACCGGACAACTAAATCAGCCCCAGCATTTT. Protein product: CASSLPTGQLNQPQHF. The gene calls are TRBV12-3 or TRBV12-4 and TRBJ1-5; possibly TRBD1 for D (5 bases). V was trimmed by 5 bases and J by 4 bases, leaving 18 bases between them. The CDR3 consists of 16 residues.

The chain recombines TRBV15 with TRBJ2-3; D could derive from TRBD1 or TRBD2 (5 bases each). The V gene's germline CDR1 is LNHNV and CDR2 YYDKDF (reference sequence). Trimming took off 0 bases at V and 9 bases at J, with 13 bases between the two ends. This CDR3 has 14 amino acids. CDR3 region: CATSRDLTGRTQYF. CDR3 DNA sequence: TGTGCCACCAGCAGAGATTTGACGGGACGGACGCAGTATTTT.

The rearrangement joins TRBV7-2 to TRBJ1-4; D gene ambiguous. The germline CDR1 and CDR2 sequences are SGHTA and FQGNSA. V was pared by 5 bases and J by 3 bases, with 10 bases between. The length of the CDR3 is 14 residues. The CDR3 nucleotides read TGTGCCAGCAGCGTTAGATTACCTAATGAAAAACTGTTTTTT. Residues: CASSVRLPNEKLFF. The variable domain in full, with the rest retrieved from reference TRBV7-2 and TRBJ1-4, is GAGVSQSPSNKVTEKGKDVELRCDPISGHTALYWYRQSLGQGLEFLIYFQGNSAPDKSGLPSDRFSAERTGGSVSTLTIQRTQQEDSAVYLCASSVRLPNEKLFFGSGTQLSVL.

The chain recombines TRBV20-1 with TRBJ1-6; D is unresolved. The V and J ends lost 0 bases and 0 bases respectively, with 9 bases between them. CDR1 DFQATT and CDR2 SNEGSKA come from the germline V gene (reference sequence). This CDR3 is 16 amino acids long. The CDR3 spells CSARDLEYSYNSPLHF. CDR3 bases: TGCAGTGCTAGAGATCTGGAGTACTCCTATAATTCACCCCTCCACTTT.

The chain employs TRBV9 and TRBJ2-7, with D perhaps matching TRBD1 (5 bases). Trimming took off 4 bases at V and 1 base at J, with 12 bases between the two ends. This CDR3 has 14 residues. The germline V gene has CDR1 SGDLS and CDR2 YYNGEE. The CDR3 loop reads CASSRQGMSYEQYF. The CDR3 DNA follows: TGTGCCAGCAGCAGGCAGGGTATGTCCTACGAGCAGTACTTC.

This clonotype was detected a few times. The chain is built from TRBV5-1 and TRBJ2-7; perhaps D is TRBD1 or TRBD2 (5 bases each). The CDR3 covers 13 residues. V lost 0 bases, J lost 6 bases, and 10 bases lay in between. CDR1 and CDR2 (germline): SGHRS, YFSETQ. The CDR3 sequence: CASSLEGTGEQYF. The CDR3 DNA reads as TGCGCCAGCAGCTTGGAAGGGACCGGCGAGCAGTACTTC.

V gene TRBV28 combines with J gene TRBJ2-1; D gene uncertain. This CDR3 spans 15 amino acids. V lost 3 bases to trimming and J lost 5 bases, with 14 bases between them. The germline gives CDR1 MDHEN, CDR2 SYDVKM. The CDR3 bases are TGTGCCAGCAGTTTGGAACGGTTGGGGAACAATGAGCAGTTCTTC. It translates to CASSLERLGNNEQFF.

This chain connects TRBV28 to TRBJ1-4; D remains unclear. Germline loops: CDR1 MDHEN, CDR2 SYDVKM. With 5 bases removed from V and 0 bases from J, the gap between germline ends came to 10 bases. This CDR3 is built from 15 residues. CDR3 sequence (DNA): TGTGCCAGCAGTCGCTTATTTGCAACTAATGAAAAACTGTTTTTT. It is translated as CASSRLFATNEKLFF.

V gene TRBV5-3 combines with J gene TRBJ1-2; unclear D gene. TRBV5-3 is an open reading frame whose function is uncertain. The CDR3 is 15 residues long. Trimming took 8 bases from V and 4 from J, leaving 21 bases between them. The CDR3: CASTPSPTEGYGYTF. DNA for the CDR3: TGTGCCAGCACCCCATCCCCTACAGAAGGCTATGGCTACACCTTC.

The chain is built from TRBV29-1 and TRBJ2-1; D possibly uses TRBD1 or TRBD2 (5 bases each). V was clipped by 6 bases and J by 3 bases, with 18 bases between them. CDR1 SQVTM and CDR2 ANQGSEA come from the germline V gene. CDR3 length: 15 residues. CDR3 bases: TGCAGCGTGGACCCCTGGGGACCCGGCTACAATGAGCAGTTCTTC. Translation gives CSVDPWGPGYNEQFF.

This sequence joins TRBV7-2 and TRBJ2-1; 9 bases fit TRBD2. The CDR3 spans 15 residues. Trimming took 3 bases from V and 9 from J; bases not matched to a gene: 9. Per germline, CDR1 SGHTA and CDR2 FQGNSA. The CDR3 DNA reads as TGTGCCAGCAGCTTCCTCGGCGGGGGGGCTGGTGAGCAGTTCTTC. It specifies CASSFLGGGAGEQFF.

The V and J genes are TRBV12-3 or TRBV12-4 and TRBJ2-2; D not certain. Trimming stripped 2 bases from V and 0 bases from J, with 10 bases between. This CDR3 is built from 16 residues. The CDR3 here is CASSLWAGSNTGELFF. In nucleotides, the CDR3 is TGTGCCAGCAGTTTATGGGCTGGATCGAACACCGGGGAGCTGTTTTTT.

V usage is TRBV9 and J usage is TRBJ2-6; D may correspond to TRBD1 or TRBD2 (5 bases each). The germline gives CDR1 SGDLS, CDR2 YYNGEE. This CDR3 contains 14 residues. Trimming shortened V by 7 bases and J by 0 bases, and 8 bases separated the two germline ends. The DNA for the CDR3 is TGTGCCAGCGGGACGAGCTCTGGGGCCAACGTCCTGACTTTC. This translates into CASGTSSGANVLTF.

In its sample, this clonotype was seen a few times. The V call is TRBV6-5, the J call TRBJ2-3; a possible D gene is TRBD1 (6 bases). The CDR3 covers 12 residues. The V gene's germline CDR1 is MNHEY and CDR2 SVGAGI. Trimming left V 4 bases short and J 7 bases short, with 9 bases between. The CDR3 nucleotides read TGTGCCAGCAGTTCGGACAGTCATACGCAGTATTTT. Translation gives CASSSDSHTQYF.

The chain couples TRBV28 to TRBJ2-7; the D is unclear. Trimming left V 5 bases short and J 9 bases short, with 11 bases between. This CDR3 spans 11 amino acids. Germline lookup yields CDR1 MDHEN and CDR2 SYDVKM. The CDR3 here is CASSRAVGQYF. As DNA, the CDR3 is TGTGCCAGCAGTAGGGCAGTCGGGCAGTACTTC.

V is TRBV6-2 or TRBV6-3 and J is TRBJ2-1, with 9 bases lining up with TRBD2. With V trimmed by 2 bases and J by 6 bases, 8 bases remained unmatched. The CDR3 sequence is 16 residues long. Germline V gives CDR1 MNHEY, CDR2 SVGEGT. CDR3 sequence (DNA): TGTGCCAGCAGTTACGGGCTAGCGGGAATCGGCAATGAGCAGTTCTTC. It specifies CASSYGLAGIGNEQFF.

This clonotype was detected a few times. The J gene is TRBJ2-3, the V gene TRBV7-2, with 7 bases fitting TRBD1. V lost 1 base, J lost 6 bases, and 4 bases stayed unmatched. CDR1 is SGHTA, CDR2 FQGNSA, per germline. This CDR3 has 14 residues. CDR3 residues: CASSLGGRGDTQYF. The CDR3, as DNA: TGTGCCAGCAGCTTAGGAGGCAGGGGGGATACGCAGTATTTT. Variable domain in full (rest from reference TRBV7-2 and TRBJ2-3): GAGVSQSPSNKVTEKGKDVELRCDPISGHTALYWYRQSLGQGLEFLIYFQGNSAPDKSGLPSDRFSAERTGGSVSTLTIQRTQQEDSAVYLCASSLGGRGDTQYFGPGTRLTVL.

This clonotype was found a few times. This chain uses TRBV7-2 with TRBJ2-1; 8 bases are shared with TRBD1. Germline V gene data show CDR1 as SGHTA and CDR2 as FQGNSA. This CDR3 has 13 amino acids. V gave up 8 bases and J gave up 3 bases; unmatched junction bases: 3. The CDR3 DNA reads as TGTGCCAGCGCGGACAGGGTCTACAATGAGCAGTTCTTC. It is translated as CASADRVYNEQFF.

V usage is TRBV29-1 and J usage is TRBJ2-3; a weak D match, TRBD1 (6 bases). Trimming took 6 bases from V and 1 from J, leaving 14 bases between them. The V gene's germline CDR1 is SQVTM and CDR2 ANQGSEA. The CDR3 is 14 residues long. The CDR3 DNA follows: TGCAGCGTGACGGTAGCAGGGGGCACAGATACGCAGTATTTT. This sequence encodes CSVTVAGGTDTQYF.

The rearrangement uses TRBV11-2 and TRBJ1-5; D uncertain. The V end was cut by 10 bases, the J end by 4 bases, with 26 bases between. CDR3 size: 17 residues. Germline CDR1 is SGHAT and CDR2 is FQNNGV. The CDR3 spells CATSPGISRRENQPQHF. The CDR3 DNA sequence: TGTGCCACCTCCCCGGGAATAAGCCGCCGGGAAAATCAGCCCCAGCATTTT.

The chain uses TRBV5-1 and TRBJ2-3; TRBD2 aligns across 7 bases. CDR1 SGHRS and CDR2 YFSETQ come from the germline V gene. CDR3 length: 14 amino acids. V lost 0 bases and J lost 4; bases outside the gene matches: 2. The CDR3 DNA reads TGCGCCAGCAGCTTGGGCGGGGGTGCAGATACGCAGTATTTT. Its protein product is CASSLGGGADTQYF.

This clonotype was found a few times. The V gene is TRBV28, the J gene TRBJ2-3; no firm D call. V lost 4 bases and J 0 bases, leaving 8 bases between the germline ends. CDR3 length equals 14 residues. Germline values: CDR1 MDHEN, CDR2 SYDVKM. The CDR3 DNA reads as TGTGCCAGCAGTTATCCCGGTAGCACAGATACGCAGTATTTT. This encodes CASSYPGSTDTQYF.

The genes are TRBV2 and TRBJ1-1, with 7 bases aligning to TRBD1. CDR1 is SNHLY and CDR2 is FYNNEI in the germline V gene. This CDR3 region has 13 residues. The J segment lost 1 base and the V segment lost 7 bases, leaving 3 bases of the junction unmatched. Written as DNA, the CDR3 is TGTGCCAGCACCTGGACAGGGAACACTGAAGCTTTCTTT. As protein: CASTWTGNTEAFF.

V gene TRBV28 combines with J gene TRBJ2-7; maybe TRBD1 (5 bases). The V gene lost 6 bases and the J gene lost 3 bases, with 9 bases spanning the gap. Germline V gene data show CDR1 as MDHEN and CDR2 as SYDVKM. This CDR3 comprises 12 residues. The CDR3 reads CASSQGNYEQYF. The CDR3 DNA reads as TGTGCCAGCAGCCAGGGAAACTACGAGCAGTACTTC. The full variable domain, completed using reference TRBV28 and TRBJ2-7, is DVKVTQSSRYLVKRTGEKVFLECVQDMDHENMFWYRQDPGLGLRLIYFSYDVKMKEKGDIPEGYSVSREKKERFSLILESASTNQTSMYLCASSQGNYEQYFGPGTRLTVT.

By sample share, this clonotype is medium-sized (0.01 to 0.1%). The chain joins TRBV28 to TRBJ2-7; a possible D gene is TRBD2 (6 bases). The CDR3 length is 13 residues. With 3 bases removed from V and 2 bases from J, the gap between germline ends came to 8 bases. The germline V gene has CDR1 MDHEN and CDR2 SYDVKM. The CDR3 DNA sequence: TGTGCCAGCAGTTTGGAGGGTACCTACGAGCAGTACTTC. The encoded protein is CASSLEGTYEQYF.

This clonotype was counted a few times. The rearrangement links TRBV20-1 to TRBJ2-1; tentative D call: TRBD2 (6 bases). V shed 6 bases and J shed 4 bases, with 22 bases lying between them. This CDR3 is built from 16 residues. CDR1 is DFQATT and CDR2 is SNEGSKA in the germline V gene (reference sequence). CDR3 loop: CSAVSGDGGVYNEQFF. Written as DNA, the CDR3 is TGCAGTGCCGTCTCTGGTGATGGCGGGGTTTACAATGAGCAGTTCTTC.

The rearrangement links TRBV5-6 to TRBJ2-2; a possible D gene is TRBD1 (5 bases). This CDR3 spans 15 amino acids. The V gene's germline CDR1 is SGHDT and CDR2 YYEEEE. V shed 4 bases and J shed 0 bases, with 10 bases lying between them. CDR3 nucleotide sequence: TGTGCCAGCAGCCTGGCAGGGACGAACACCGGGGAGCTGTTTTTT. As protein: CASSLAGTNTGELFF. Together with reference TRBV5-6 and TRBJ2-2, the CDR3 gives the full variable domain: DAGVTQSPTHLIKTRGQQVTLRCSPKSGHDTVSWYQQALGQGPQFIFQYYEEEERQRGNFPDRFSGHQFPNYSSELNVNALLLGDSALYLCASSLAGTNTGELFFGEGSRLTVL.